The rows below give T cell receptor beta chains drawn from one sample of a study of Ad26.COV2.S vaccination and SARS-CoV-2 variants. Profiling relied on immunoSEQ multiplex PCR, and the TCRdb table lists in-frame clones only, not all of them. In the table there are some 640,000 clones, around 89% of which are singletons. Sample: peripheral blood, taken in a trial of Ad26.COV2.S vaccine versus placebo. These TCRs come from a person between 18 and 59 years old who received the Ad26.COV2.S COVID-19 vaccine or a placebo. CDR3s include the opening cysteine and the closing phenylalanine or tryptophan. The D gene is left open where the match is weak. Clone size is shown for a subset of rows, as once, few, many or a class of expanded clone.

v_call	clone_size	j_call	d_call	cdr3_aa	cdr3_nt
TRBV9	NA	TRBJ1-3	TRBD1	CASSARQGQGLGNTIYF	TGTGCCAGCAGCGCCCGTCAGGGACAGGGCCTAGGAAACACCATATATTTT
TRBV4-1	NA	TRBJ2-2	TRBD1	CASSQRDRDTGELFF	TGCGCCAGCAGCCAAAGGGACAGGGACACCGGGGAGCTGTTTTTT
TRBV20-1	NA	TRBJ2-3	NA	CSASESGTSTDTQYF	TGCAGTGCTAGTGAGAGCGGAACTAGCACAGATACGCAGTATTTT
TRBV27	NA	TRBJ1-1	NA	CASSFKGTEAFF	TGTGCCAGCAGTTTCAAGGGCACTGAAGCTTTCTTT
TRBV13	NA	TRBJ1-6	NA	CASSLVGVGAPPYNSPLHF	TGTGCCAGCAGCTTAGTGGGGGTCGGGGCTCCCCCTTATAATTCACCCCTCCACTTT
TRBV30	once	TRBJ2-2	NA	CAWRFHTGELFF	TGTGCCTGGAGGTTCCATACCGGGGAGCTGTTTTTT
TRBV27	NA	TRBJ2-7	NA	CASSRGQRYEQYF	TGTGCCAGCAGCCGGGGACAACGCTACGAGCAGTACTTC
TRBV30	NA	TRBJ1-2	NA	CAWSPRDAALTF	TGTGCCTGGAGTCCCCGGGACGCTGCCCTCACCTTC
TRBV3-1/TRBV3-2	NA	TRBJ2-1	TRBD2	CASSPILAEIYNEQFF	TGTGCCAGCAGCCCTATTCTAGCGGAGATTTACAATGAGCAGTTCTTC
TRBV19	NA	TRBJ2-7	NA	CASSIGPGAYEQYF	TGTGCCAGTAGTATAGGGCCAGGAGCCTACGAGCAGTACTTC
TRBV7-2	NA	TRBJ2-5	NA	CASSPEVSGRTQYF	TGTGCCAGCAGCCCAGAGGTATCGGGGCGGACCCAGTACTTC
TRBV10-3	NA	TRBJ1-3	NA	CAISGRDGGNTIYF	TGTGCCATCAGTGGGAGGGACGGTGGAAACACCATATATTTT
TRBV5-1	NA	TRBJ1-3	NA	CASSRDANTIYF	TGCGCCAGCAGCCGGGACGCGAACACCATATATTTT
TRBV11-3	NA	TRBJ2-2	NA	CASSLGLGGLGVGELFF	TGTGCCAGCAGCTTAGGTCTCGGGGGCCTTGGCGTGGGGGAGCTGTTTTTT
TRBV18	NA	TRBJ2-1	TRBD2	CASSPRLAGEVGDNEQFF	TGTGCCAGCTCACCCCGACTAGCGGGAGAGGTCGGCGACAATGAGCAGTTCTTC
TRBV12-5	NA	TRBJ1-4	TRBD1	CASGLVAGQGLEKLFF	TGTGCTAGTGGTTTGGTAGCGGGACAGGGGCTGGAAAAACTGTTTTTT
TRBV5-6	NA	TRBJ1-1	NA	CASSFRQLRWTEAFF	TGTGCCAGCAGCTTCCGACAGCTAAGATGGACTGAAGCTTTCTTT
TRBV30	few	TRBJ1-6	TRBD1	CAWSVGTDNSPLHF	TGTGCCTGGAGTGTAGGGACAGATAATTCACCCCTCCACTTT
TRBV27	NA	TRBJ1-4	NA	CASSLNSGTGEKLFF	TGTGCCAGCAGTTTAAATTCGGGAACTGGAGAAAAACTGTTTTTT
TRBV12-3/TRBV12-4	NA	TRBJ2-3	NA	CASSYQGIDTQYF	TGTGCCAGCAGTTATCAGGGGATAGATACGCAGTATTTT
TRBV7-9	NA	TRBJ2-1	TRBD2	CASSLVRLAGHNEQFF	TGTGCCAGCAGCTTGGTGCGTCTAGCGGGACACAATGAGCAGTTCTTC
TRBV24-1	NA	TRBJ2-1	NA	CATSDVRDSLAYNEQFF	TGTGCCACCAGCGACGTGCGCGACAGTTTAGCCTACAATGAGCAGTTCTTC
TRBV7-9	many	TRBJ1-2	TRBD1	CASSSGTGLYGDYGYTF	TGTGCCAGCAGCTCCGGGACAGGGTTATACGGGGACTATGGCTACACCTTC
TRBV14	NA	TRBJ2-1	TRBD2	CASSSSGRGDEQFF	TGTGCCAGCAGTTCTAGCGGGCGCGGGGATGAGCAGTTCTTC
TRBV3-1/TRBV3-2	once	TRBJ2-7	TRBD2	CASSHRSGNLATYEQYF	TGTGCCAGCAGCCACCGTAGCGGGAATCTTGCAACCTACGAGCAGTACTTC
TRBV7-9	few	TRBJ1-5	TRBD1	CASSAGTGSQPQHF	TGTGCCAGCTCAGCAGGGACAGGGTCACAGCCCCAGCATTTT
TRBV2	NA	TRBJ1-6	TRBD1	CASIPTGRASPLHF	TGTGCCAGCATCCCGACAGGGAGGGCCTCACCCCTCCACTTT
TRBV15	NA	TRBJ1-2	NA	CATSRDRGDYGYTF	TGTGCCACCAGCAGAGATCGGGGGGACTATGGCTACACCTTC
TRBV7-2	NA	TRBJ1-6	NA	CASAQGRGNSPLHF	TGTGCCAGCGCCCAGGGGAGGGGTAATTCACCCCTCCACTTT
TRBV6-2/TRBV6-3	NA	TRBJ2-7	NA	CASSGPFYEQYF	TGTGCCAGCAGTGGACCCTTTTACGAGCAGTACTTC
TRBV2	NA	TRBJ2-3	TRBD2	CASKGALAGGTDTQYF	TGTGCCAGCAAAGGGGCACTAGCGGGGGGCACAGATACGCAGTATTTT
TRBV7-2	once	TRBJ2-3	TRBD2	CASSLVRSSGRATDTQYF	TGTGCCAGCAGCTTAGTTAGGTCTAGCGGGAGGGCCACAGATACGCAGTATTTT
TRBV6-6	NA	TRBJ1-4	NA	CASIAGQAGDEKLFF	TGTGCCAGCATAGCGGGCCAAGCGGGGGATGAAAAACTGTTTTTT
TRBV5-1	NA	TRBJ2-3	TRBD1	CASRVNPGTGAPNTQYF	TGCGCCAGCAGGGTTAATCCCGGGACAGGGGCCCCTAATACGCAGTATTTT
TRBV3-1/TRBV3-2	NA	TRBJ2-7	NA	CASSQAETTVSQQYF	TGTGCCAGCAGCCAAGCAGAAACGACAGTGTCACAGCAGTACTTC
TRBV18	NA	TRBJ2-7	NA	CASQPATAATKQYF	TGTGCCAGCCAACCCGCGACGGCGGCTACGAAGCAGTACTTC
TRBV4-3	NA	TRBJ2-1	NA	CASSLRDGSYNEQFF	TGCGCCAGCAGCCTCCGGGACGGGTCCTACAATGAGCAGTTCTTC
TRBV2	NA	TRBJ2-5	TRBD2	CASSWGGIETQYF	TGTGCCAGCAGCTGGGGGGGGATTGAGACCCAGTACTTC
TRBV7-9	NA	TRBJ1-3	NA	CASSFFRPRKPSGNTIYF	TGTGCCAGCAGCTTTTTTCGACCGAGAAAGCCCTCTGGAAACACCATATATTTT
TRBV30	NA	TRBJ1-5	NA	CAWATRGNQPQHF	TGTGCCTGGGCAACGAGGGGCAATCAGCCCCAGCATTTT
TRBV6-2/TRBV6-3	NA	TRBJ1-1	NA	CASSYRLGDTEAFF	TGTGCCAGCAGTTACCGCTTAGGGGACACTGAAGCTTTCTTT
TRBV6-5	once	TRBJ2-7	TRBD2	CASMIAGSYEQYF	TGTGCCAGCATGATAGCGGGGTCCTACGAGCAGTACTTC
TRBV6-1	once	TRBJ2-7	NA	CASSEQERSYEQYF	TGTGCCAGCAGTGAACAGGAGCGGAGCTACGAGCAGTACTTC
TRBV6-5	NA	TRBJ1-1	NA	CASSSTTGGTEAFF	TGTGCCAGCAGTTCAACAACCGGGGGTACTGAAGCTTTCTTT
TRBV5-4	NA	TRBJ1-3	TRBD1	CASSLATTGVGNTIYF	TGTGCCAGCAGCCTAGCTACCACAGGGGTCGGAAACACCATATATTTT
TRBV7-9	NA	TRBJ2-5	NA	CASSLDIGSQETQYF	TGTGCCAGCAGCTTAGATATAGGCAGCCAAGAGACCCAGTACTTC
TRBV12-5	NA	TRBJ1-5	NA	CASGLDQTGNQPQHF	TGTGCTAGTGGTTTGGACCAAACGGGCAATCAGCCCCAGCATTTT
TRBV21-1	NA	TRBJ1-4	NA	CASSFWGGTNEKLFF	TGTGCCAGCAGCTTCTGGGGGGGAACTAATGAAAAACTGTTTTTT
TRBV19	few	TRBJ2-1	TRBD2	CASSTDPPASGRRHEQFF	TGTGCCAGTAGTACCGACCCCCCGGCTAGCGGGAGACGGCATGAGCAGTTCTTC
TRBV7-9	NA	TRBJ2-1	NA	CASSRTTGTAFYNEQFF	TGTGCCAGCAGCCGAACCACAGGGACCGCCTTTTACAATGAGCAGTTCTTC
TRBV7-6	NA	TRBJ2-5	NA	CASSLANQETQYF	TGTGCCAGCAGCTTAGCAAACCAAGAGACCCAGTACTTC
TRBV27	NA	TRBJ2-5	NA	CASSLGPTMGTQYF	TGTGCCAGCAGTTTGGGACCGACCATGGGGACCCAGTACTTC
TRBV19	NA	TRBJ1-3	TRBD1	CASQGQAGNTIYF	TGTGCCAGCCAAGGACAGGCTGGAAACACCATATATTTT
TRBV7-9	NA	TRBJ2-7	NA	CASSKGGGTYSYEQYF	TGTGCCAGCAGCAAGGGGGGCGGGACATACTCCTACGAGCAGTACTTC
TRBV2	once	TRBJ2-1	TRBD2	CASSEPLAVLFF	TGTGCCAGCAGTGAGCCCCTAGCGGTGCTGTTCTTC